The 32 T cell receptor beta chains reported below all come from one sample, sequenced in a study of read filtering for tumor transcriptome and immune sequencing. From about 0.4 ug of RNA, a library with molecular barcoded alpha/delta and beta/gamma adaptors was made. TCRdb itself ran the reads through MiXCR, one entry per CDR3 protein. In the table there are 40,000 to 50,000 distinct CDR3 sequences, around an eighth of which are singletons. Sequencing was carried out using a population of CD138-negative cells sorted from bone marrow. These receptors originate from a donor older than 35 with multiple myeloma.

This clonotype was observed a few times. The junction does not match germline at one end; this may be a read error. The chain combines TRBV20-1 with TRBJ2-1; tentatively, D is TRBD2 (7 bases). The V gene's germline CDR1 is DFQATT and CDR2 SNEGSKA (reference sequence). The CDR3 is 14 amino acids. The CDR3 DNA follows: TGCAGTGCGCAAGGGGGGGGCCCTTATAATGAGCAGTCCTTC. As protein: CSAQGGGPYNEQSF.

As concerns this clonotype: A read error may account for a junction end that differs from germline. The J gene is TRBJ1-3, the V gene TRBV4-1; no clear D. The CDR3 runs 13 residues. Germline CDR1 reads MGHRA; CDR2 reads YSYEKL. CDR3 sequence: CASSQTRGSTIYF. In DNA, the CDR3 is TGCGCCAGCAGCCAAACACGAGGAAGCACCATATATTTT.

As concerns this clonotype: A much bigger clone sits one base away, suggesting this may be a read error. The CDR3 is CASSRTEMGGNEQLF. The CDR3 DNA follows: TGTGCCAGCAGCCGAACGGAAATGGGGGGTAATGAGCAGCTCTTC. The V gene is TRBV7-9, the J gene TRBJ2-1, with D possibly TRBD2 on 6 matching bases. The CDR3 consists of 15 residues. Germline V gives CDR1 SEHNR, CDR2 FQNEAQ (reference sequence).

This clonotype was seen at least ten times. The gene calls are TRBV28 and TRBJ2-1; no clear D gene. Germline CDR1 and CDR2: MDHEN and SYDVKM. The CDR3 is made up of 17 amino acids. The germline V and J ends were trimmed by 6 bases and 9 bases, with 27 bases remaining between them. This chain's CDR3 is CASRTKVLRSPFGEQFF. The CDR3 region has the DNA TGTGCCAGCAGGACGAAAGTTCTCCGTTCTCCATTCGGTGAGCAGTTCTTC.

This clonotype was seen at least ten times. This chain connects TRBV11-2 to TRBJ2-7; unclear D gene. Trimming removed 3 bases from V and 4 bases from J, with 7 bases in between. From germline, CDR1 is SGHAT and CDR2 FQNNGV. The CDR3 extends over 12 amino acids. Here the CDR3 reads CASSFSDYEQYF. DNA of the CDR3: TGTGCCAGCAGCTTCTCGGATTACGAGCAGTACTTC.

This clonotype was seen repeatedly, ten times or more. The V call is TRBV7-3, the J call TRBJ2-5; D possibly corresponds to TRBD2 (6 bases). This CDR3 comprises 14 residues. Germline lookup yields CDR1 SGHTA and CDR2 FQGTGA. V lost 3 bases to trimming and J lost 2 bases, with 10 bases between them. The CDR3 coding sequence is TGTGCCAGCAGCTTGTCCGGGAGTCAAGAGACCCAGTACTTC. Residues: CASSLSGSQETQYF.

Many counts were recorded for this clonotype. CDR3 in amino acids: CSVVRTGGPNEQFF. DNA for the CDR3: TGCAGCGTTGTAAGGACAGGGGGACCCAATGAGCAGTTCTTC. This rearrangement joins TRBV29-1 to TRBJ2-1, with TRBD1 identical over 10 bases. CDR1 SQVTM and CDR2 ANQGSEA come from the germline V gene. V lost 4 bases to trimming and J lost 6 bases; unmatched junction nucleotides: 6. The CDR3 length is 14 residues.

The sample holds many counts of this clonotype. The chain employs TRBV7-9 and TRBJ2-1, with 14 bases identical to TRBD2. Germline CDR1 is SEHNR and CDR2 is FQNEAQ (reference sequence). CDR3 length: 18 residues. The junction had 10 bases not matched to a gene; V was cut back by 5 bases and J by 4 bases. CDR3 nucleotide sequence: TGTGCCAGCAGCCCGGGACTAGCGGGAGATCGTGAGTACAATGAGCAGTTCTTC. It is translated as CASSPGLAGDREYNEQFF.

This clonotype occurred a few times. One base away lies a much larger clone, so this may be a sequencing read error. The chain recombines TRBV19 with TRBJ1-5; D gene ambiguous. Trimming took 4 bases from V and 4 from J, leaving 14 bases between them. This CDR3 comprises 15 residues. Looked up from germline, CDR1 is LNHDA and CDR2 is SQIVND (reference sequence). The CDR3 DNA reads TGTGCCAGTAGTACCCAAGATTTAGCGAATCAGCCCCAGCATTTT. Its protein is CASSTQDLANQPQHF. The full variable domain, with the rest looked up from reference TRBV19 and TRBJ1-5, is DGGITQSPKYLFRKEGQNVTLSCEQNLNHDAMYWYRQDPGQGLRLIYYSQIVNDFQKGDIAEGYSVSREKKESFPLTVTSAQKNPTAFYLCASSTQDLANQPQHFGDGTRLSIL.

Ten or more counts support this clonotype. The V call is TRBV11-2, the J call TRBJ2-1; 12 nucleotides line up with TRBD2. The CDR3 runs to 15 residues. J was trimmed by 7 bases and V by 5 bases; bases with no gene match: 6. Germline V CDR1 and CDR2: SGHAT, FQNNGV. The CDR3 DNA sequence: TGTGCCAGCAGCCAAGGACTAGCGGGAATTAATGAGCAGTTCTTC. Protein sequence: CASSQGLAGINEQFF.

This clonotype showed up many times. The V call is TRBV20-1, the J call TRBJ2-1; D possibly corresponds to TRBD1 (6 bases). The CDR3 runs to 14 residues. V was cut by 5 bases and J by 8 bases, with 19 bases left in between. Looked up from germline, CDR1 is DFQATT and CDR2 is SNEGSKA (reference sequence). The CDR3: CSARDDTGNHEQFF. CDR3 sequence (DNA): TGCAGTGCTCGCGATGACACAGGGAACCATGAGCAGTTCTTC.

This clonotype was seen a few times. A read error is possible here, since a much larger clone lies one base away. The conserved final phenylalanine or tryptophan is absent from the CDR3, which likely points to a read error. The DNA is omitted, as the CDR3 cannot be located on it reliably, and the CDR3 follows TCRdb's listing. The chain uses TRBV25-1 and TRBJ2-7; the listed D gene, TRBD2, was not tested against the DNA. Both ends counted, the CDR3 spans 10 residues. CDR1 and CDR2 (germline): MGHDK, SYGVNS. The chain's CDR3 is CASSEGDSEA.

This clonotype was seen at least ten times. This chain uses TRBV4-1 with TRBJ2-6; D is undetermined. The CDR3 extends over 19 amino acids. Germline V gene sequence: CDR1 MGHRA, CDR2 YSYEKL. V was pared by 1 base and J by 0 bases, with 16 bases between. The CDR3 DNA is TGCGCCAGCAGCCAAGCCCTGCGACGGATTTACTCTGGGGCCAACGTCCTGACTTTC. Translating gives CASSQALRRIYSGANVLTF.

This clonotype was counted ten times or more. This sequence joins TRBV12-3 or TRBV12-4 and TRBJ1-1; TRBD1 matches at 7 bases. This CDR3 is built from 17 residues. With V trimmed by 4 bases and J by 1 base, 12 bases remained unmatched. DNA for the CDR3: TGTGCCAGCAGTTCAGGGGGATCACAGGCCGAGAACACTGAAGCTTTCTTT. It translates to CASSSGGSQAENTEAFF.

This chain joins TRBV27 and TRBJ2-3; perhaps TRBD2 as D (5 bases). V dropped 4 bases and J dropped 4 bases, with 12 bases sitting between them. CDR1 and CDR2 (germline): MNHEY, SMNVEV (reference sequence). The CDR3 runs 14 residues. Here the CDR3 DNA reads TGTGCCAGCAGTTCGGTCTTTAGCGCAGATACGCAGTATTTT. Its protein product is CASSSVFSADTQYF.

In this sample, this clonotype turned up many times. The rearrangement joins TRBV11-2 to TRBJ1-1; TRBD1 might be the D (5 bases). Germline loops: CDR1 SGHAT, CDR2 FQNNGV. There are 15 residues in the CDR3. Trimming removed 5 bases at V and 1 base at J, with 14 bases between. The CDR3 DNA reads TGTGCCAGCAGCCCAGCAGGGAGAAGGAACACTGAAGCTTTCTTT. Protein: CASSPAGRRNTEAFF.

V is TRBV19 and J is TRBJ2-1; 11 bases are a match to TRBD2. CDR3 length: 14 residues. Germline loops: CDR1 LNHDA, CDR2 SQIVND (reference sequence). V gave up 6 bases and J gave up 5 bases; unmatched junction bases: 3. CDR3 sequence (DNA): TGTGCCAGTAGGGGGACTAGCGGAGACAATGAGCAGTTCTTC. Encoded protein: CASRGTSGDNEQFF.

On this clonotype: Just one base apart from a much larger clone, this may be a read error. The CDR3: CASISYNERFF. The CDR3 nucleotides read TGTGCCAGCATTTCCTACAATGAGCGGTTCTTC. The chain uses TRBV12-3 or TRBV12-4 and TRBJ2-1; no clear D. The CDR3 loop spans 11 amino acids.

Ten or more counts support this clonotype. The V gene is TRBV6-2 or TRBV6-3, the J gene TRBJ2-7; D uncertain. The germline CDR1 and CDR2 sequences are MNHEY and SVGEGT. This CDR3 spans 13 amino acids. Between the trimmed V and J ends, which lost 7 bases and 5 bases, there was a span of 15 bases. DNA for the CDR3: TGTGCCAGCACCGGTAGTGAAAGAAACGAGCAGTACTTC. Protein product: CASTGSERNEQYF.

This clonotype was counted ten times or more. V gene TRBV5-1 combines with J gene TRBJ1-1, with 10 nucleotides matching TRBD1. From germline, CDR1 is SGHRS and CDR2 YFSETQ. The CDR3 has 16 amino acids. V was clipped by 0 bases and J by 5 bases; unmatched bases: 7. In nucleotides, the CDR3 is TGCGCCAGCAGCTTGGAGGGCCCGGACAGGGGGACTGAAGCTTTCTTT. It codes for CASSLEGPDRGTEAFF.

This clonotype has at least ten counts. The rearrangement links TRBV5-1 to TRBJ2-1; D call uncertain. This CDR3 is built from 11 residues. V was cut by 4 bases and J by 10 bases, with 9 bases left in between. The germline gives CDR1 SGHRS, CDR2 YFSETQ. DNA for the CDR3: TGCGCCAGCAGCGGTAGTGAAGAGCAGTTCTTC. This sequence encodes CASSGSEEQFF.

As for this clonotype: This likely traces to a read error, being one base from a far larger clone. This is likely a read error, given that the CDR3 carries no conserved phenylalanine or tryptophan at its end. This chain connects TRBV7-2 to TRBJ2-5; the match to TRBD2 covers 12 bases. The length of the CDR3 is 17 residues. V shed 5 bases, J shed 2 bases, and the junction held 9 bases outside the gene matches. The V gene's germline CDR1 is SGHTA and CDR2 FQGNSA. The CDR3 loop is CASSLNVGTSGQETQYS. The CDR3 bases are TGTGCCAGCAGCCTCAATGTTGGGACTAGCGGGCAAGAGACCCAGTACTCC.

This clonotype was detected many times. This chain joins TRBV6-2 or TRBV6-3 and TRBJ2-7; D not certain. V was pared by 6 bases and J by 2 bases, with 5 bases between. The CDR3 is 11 residues long. Germline CDR1 MNHEY, CDR2 SVGEGT. The CDR3 nucleotides read TGTGCCAGCAGGGATCCCTACGAGCAGTACTTC. Amino acids: CASRDPYEQYF.

This clonotype was seen ten or more times. For the CDR3, the DNA is TGCAGCGTTGCGGGGGTAGGCACAGATACGCAGTATTTT. The encoded protein is CSVAGVGTDTQYF. The chain links TRBV29-1 to TRBJ2-3, with a tentative D call TRBD2 (6 bases). Trimming removed 4 bases from V and 1 base from J, with 9 bases in between. This CDR3 is 13 amino acids long. Germline lookup yields CDR1 SQVTM and CDR2 ANQGSEA.

The chain employs TRBV24-1 and TRBJ2-5; TRBD2 matches at 7 bases. Trimming cost V 3 bases and J 5 bases; bases outside gene matches: 8. CDR1 is KGHDR and CDR2 is SFDVKD in the germline V gene. The CDR3 sequence is 15 residues long. CDR3 protein: CATSDRAGATETQYF. The CDR3 DNA is TGTGCCACCAGTGATCGTGCGGGAGCCACTGAGACCCAGTACTTC.

This clonotype was detected many times. This chain uses TRBV7-2 with TRBJ2-5; the match to TRBD2 covers 13 bases. V gave up 2 bases and J gave up 0 bases; unmatched junction bases: 3. CDR1 and CDR2 from the germline V gene are SGHTA and FQGNSA. The CDR3 is made up of 17 amino acids. The CDR3: CASSLPGTSGNQETQYF. The CDR3 region has the DNA TGTGCCAGCAGCTTACCAGGGACTAGCGGGAACCAAGAGACCCAGTACTTC.

Many counts were recorded for this clonotype. The gene calls are TRBV20-1 and TRBJ2-7, with D unresolved. Trimming shortened V by 0 bases and J by 6 bases, and 9 bases separated the two germline ends. The CDR3 is made up of 12 amino acids. Per germline, CDR1 DFQATT and CDR2 SNEGSKA (reference sequence). The CDR3, as DNA: TGCAGTGCTAGAGACTTGGACCTCGAGCAGTACTTC. This gives the protein CSARDLDLEQYF.

The sample holds a few counts of this clonotype. Being one base from a much bigger clone, this may be a read error. The gene calls are TRBV20-1 and TRBJ1-5, with 8 nucleotides matching TRBD1. Germline V gene lookup returns CDR1 DFQATT and CDR2 SNEGSKA (reference sequence). The CDR3 contains 16 residues. Written as DNA, the CDR3 is TGCAGTGCTAGAGATGGTGGGACAGGCTACAATCAGCCCCAGCGTTTT. This encodes CSARDGGTGYNQPQRF.

This clonotype has ten or more counts. The chain employs TRBV5-1 and TRBJ2-7; D not certain. The CDR3 runs to 13 residues. V lost 2 bases, J lost 5 bases, and 11 bases lay in between. Germline values: CDR1 SGHRS, CDR2 YFSETQ. The CDR3 loop is CASSLSIPNEQYF. The CDR3 DNA reads TGCGCCAGCAGCTTAAGTATTCCGAACGAGCAGTACTTC.

Notes on this clonotype: In this CDR3 the conserved last residue, phenylalanine or tryptophan, is missing, so a read error is likely. This sequence joins TRBV29-1 and TRBJ2-2; TRBD2 is a possible D gene (6 bases). Trimming took 5 bases from V and 7 from J, leaving 20 bases between them. CDR1 and CDR2 from the germline V gene are SQVTM and ANQGSEA. The CDR3 extends over 15 amino acids. CDR3 sequence reads: CSVPGLSSAGGELFS. CDR3 bases: TGCAGCGTTCCGGGACTCTCGAGTGCTGGCGGGGAGCTGTTTTCT.

In this sample, this clonotype turned up many times. The CDR3 DNA sequence: TGCAGCGTTTCGAGCGGGAGCGAGCAGTACTTC. Amino acids: CSVSSGSEQYF. V gene TRBV29-1 combines with J gene TRBJ2-7; 8 bases match TRBD2. Germline loops: CDR1 SQVTM, CDR2 ANQGSEA. V was clipped by 5 bases and J by 6 bases; unmatched bases: 3. This CDR3 has 11 amino acids.

This clonotype came up many times. J is TRBJ2-1 and V is TRBV5-5; 7 bases map to TRBD2. Germline CDR1 is SGHKS and CDR2 is YYEKEE (reference sequence). With V trimmed by 2 bases and J by 0 bases, 5 bases remained unmatched. CDR3 length: 16 amino acids. CDR3 DNA: TGTGCCAGCAGCTTAAGGGGCGGGAGCTCCTACAATGAGCAGTTCTTC. Its translation: CASSLRGGSSYNEQFF.